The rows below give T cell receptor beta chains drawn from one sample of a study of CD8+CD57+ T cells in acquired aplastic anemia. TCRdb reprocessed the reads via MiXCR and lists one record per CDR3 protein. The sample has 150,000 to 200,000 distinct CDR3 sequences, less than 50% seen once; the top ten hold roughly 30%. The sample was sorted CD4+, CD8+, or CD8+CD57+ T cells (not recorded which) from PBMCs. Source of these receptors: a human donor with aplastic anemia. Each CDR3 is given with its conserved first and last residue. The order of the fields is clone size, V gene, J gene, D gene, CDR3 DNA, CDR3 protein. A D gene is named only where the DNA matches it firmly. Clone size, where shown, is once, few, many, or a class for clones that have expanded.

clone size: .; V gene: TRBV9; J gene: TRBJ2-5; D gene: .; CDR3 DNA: TGTGCCAGCAGCGCCGGGGCTATTAAAGAGACCCAGTACTTC; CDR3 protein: CASSAGAIKETQYF
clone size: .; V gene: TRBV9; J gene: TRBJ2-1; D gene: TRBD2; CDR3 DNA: TGTGCCAGCAGCGTAGATAGCGGGAGCGTATGGAATGAGCAGTTCTTC; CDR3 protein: CASSVDSGSVWNEQFF
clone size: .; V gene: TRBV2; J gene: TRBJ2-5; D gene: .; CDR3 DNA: TGTGCCAGCCCCCTACGGTCGGACCAAGAGACCCAGTACTTC; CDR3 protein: CASPLRSDQETQYF
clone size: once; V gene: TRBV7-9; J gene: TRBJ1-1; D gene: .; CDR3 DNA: TGTGCCAGCAGCGTGAGGTTGGCCGTTGAAGCTTTCTTT; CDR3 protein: CASSVRLAVEAFF
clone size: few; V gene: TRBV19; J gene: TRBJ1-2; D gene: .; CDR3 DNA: TGTGCCAGTACGGAGGGGGTGAACTATGGCTACACCTTC; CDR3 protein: CASTEGVNYGYTF
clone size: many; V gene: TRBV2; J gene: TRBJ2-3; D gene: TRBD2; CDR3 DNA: TGTGCCAGCAGTGAGCTAGCGGGAGGGCCAGGCACAGATACGCAGTATTTT; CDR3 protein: CASSELAGGPGTDTQYF
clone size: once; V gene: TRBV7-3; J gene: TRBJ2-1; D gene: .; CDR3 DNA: TGTGCCAGCGGAGTCGGGGGGCACAACGAGCAGTTCTTC; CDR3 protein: CASGVGGHNEQFF
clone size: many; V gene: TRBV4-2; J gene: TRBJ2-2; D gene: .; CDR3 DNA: TGTGCCAGCAGCCAAGGCGAGGACACCGGGGAGCTGTTTTTT; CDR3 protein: CASSQGEDTGELFF
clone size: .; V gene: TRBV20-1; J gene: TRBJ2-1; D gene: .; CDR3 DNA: TGCAGTGCTAGTTTCGTGACTAGCAATGAGCAGTTCTTC; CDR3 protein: CSASFVTSNEQFF
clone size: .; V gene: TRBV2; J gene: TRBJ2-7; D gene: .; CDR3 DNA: TGTGCCAGCAGCGAGAGAACAGGGACTTCCTACGAGCAGTACTTC; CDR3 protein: CASSERTGTSYEQYF
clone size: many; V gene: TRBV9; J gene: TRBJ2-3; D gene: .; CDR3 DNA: TGTGCCAGCAGCGAAATGGGTCCTAGCACAGATACGCAGTATTTT; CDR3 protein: CASSEMGPSTDTQYF
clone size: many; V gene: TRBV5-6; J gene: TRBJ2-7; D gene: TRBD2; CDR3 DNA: TGTGCCAGCAGCCAGGGACTAGCAACCTACGAGCAGTACTTC; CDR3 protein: CASSQGLATYEQYF
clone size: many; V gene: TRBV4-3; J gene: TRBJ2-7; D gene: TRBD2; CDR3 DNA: TGCGCCAGCAGCCAAGATGCTAGCGGAGATTCCTACGAGCAGTACTTC; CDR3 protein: CASSQDASGDSYEQYF
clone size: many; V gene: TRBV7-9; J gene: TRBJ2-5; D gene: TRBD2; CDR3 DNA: TGTGCCAGCAGCCCTCCGCTAGCGGGGTGGGAGACCCAGTACTTC; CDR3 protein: CASSPPLAGWETQYF
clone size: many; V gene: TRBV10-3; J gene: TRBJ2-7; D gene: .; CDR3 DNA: TGTGCCATCAGTGAGTCGGGGCAGGGAAGCTACGAGCAGTACTTC; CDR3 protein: CAISESGQGSYEQYF
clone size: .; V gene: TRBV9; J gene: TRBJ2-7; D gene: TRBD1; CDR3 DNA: TGTGCCAGCAGCGCTTTGCCGGGACAGGTTCCCTACGAGCAGTACTTC; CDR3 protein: CASSALPGQVPYEQYF
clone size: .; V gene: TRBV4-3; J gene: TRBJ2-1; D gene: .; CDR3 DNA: TGCGCCAGCAGCCAAGCGCTGGATTACAATGAGCAGTTCTTC; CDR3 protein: CASSQALDYNEQFF
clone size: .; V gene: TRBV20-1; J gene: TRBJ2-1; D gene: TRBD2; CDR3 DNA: TGCAGTGCCGGACTAGTGTATATGAATGAGCAGTTCTTC; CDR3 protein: CSAGLVYMNEQFF
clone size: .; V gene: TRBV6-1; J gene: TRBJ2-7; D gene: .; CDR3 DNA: TGTGCCAGCTTTAGCGGTCTGGCCAGGAGTCAGGACGAGCAGTACTTC; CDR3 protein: CASFSGLARSQDEQYF
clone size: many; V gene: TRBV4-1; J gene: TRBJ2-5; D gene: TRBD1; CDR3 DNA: TGCGCCAGCAGCCAAGTACTGCCTCAGGGGGCGAAAGAGACCCAGTACTTC; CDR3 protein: CASSQVLPQGAKETQYF
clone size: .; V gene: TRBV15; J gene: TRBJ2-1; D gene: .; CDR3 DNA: TGTGCCACCCGTAGTGCGTCCTACAATGAGCAGTTCTTC; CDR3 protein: CATRSASYNEQFF
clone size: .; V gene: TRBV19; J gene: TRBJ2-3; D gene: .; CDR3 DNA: TGTGCCAGTAGGACAGTCGCCACAGATACGCAGTATTTT; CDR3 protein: CASRTVATDTQYF
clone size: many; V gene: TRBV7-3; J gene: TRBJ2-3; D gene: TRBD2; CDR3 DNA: TGTGCCAGCACTCAACGGCGGGAGGGATCAGGGGCCACAGATACGCAGTATTTT; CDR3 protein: CASTQRREGSGATDTQYF
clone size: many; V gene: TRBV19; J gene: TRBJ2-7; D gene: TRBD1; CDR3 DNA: TGTGCCAGTAGTGTAGGACAGGGGACTCGGTACGAGCAGTACTTC; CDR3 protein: CASSVGQGTRYEQYF
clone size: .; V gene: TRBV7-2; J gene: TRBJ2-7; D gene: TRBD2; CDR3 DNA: TGTGCCTGGAGTGTGGGCGGGGGCGAGCAGTACTTC; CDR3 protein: CAWSVGGGEQYF
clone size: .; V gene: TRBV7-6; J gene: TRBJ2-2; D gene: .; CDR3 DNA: TGTGCCAGCAGCTTAGTTCCAACCGGGGAGCTGTTTTTT; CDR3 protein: CASSLVPTGELFF
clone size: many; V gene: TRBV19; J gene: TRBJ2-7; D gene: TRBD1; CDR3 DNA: TGTGCCAGTAGTCCGGGACAGGGGTTCTACGAGCAGTACTTC; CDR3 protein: CASSPGQGFYEQYF
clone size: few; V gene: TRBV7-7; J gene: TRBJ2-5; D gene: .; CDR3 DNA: TGTGCCAGCAGCCTCCGAACCTCAGAGACCCAGTACTTC; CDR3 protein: CASSLRTSETQYF
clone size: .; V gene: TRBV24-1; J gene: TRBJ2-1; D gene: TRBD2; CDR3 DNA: TGTGCCACCAGTGATTTGCCGACTAGCGGGAGAAGTCTGGGCAATGAGCGGTTCTTC; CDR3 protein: CATSDLPTSGRSLGNERFF
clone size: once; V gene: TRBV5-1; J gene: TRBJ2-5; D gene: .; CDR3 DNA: TGCGCCAGCAGCTTGGGAGGGCTTGAGGAGACCCAGTACTTC; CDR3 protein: CASSLGGLEETQYF
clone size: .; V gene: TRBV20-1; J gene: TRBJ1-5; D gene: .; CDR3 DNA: TGCAGTGCTAGTGAGTCTGCGAATCAGCCCCAGCATTTT; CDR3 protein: CSASESANQPQHF
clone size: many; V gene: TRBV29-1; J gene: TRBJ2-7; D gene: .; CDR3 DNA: TGCAGCGTTGAAGATGAAGGACGGGGTTACGAGCAGTACTTC; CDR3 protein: CSVEDEGRGYEQYF
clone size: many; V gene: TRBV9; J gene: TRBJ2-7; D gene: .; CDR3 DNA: TGTGCCAGCAGCCCCCCGGGACCGACCTACGAGCAGTACTTC; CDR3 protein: CASSPPGPTYEQYF
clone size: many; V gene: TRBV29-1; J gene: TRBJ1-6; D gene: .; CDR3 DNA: TGCAGCGTTTCAGTGGGGGAGGTCGATTCACCCCTCCACTTT; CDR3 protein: CSVSVGEVDSPLHF
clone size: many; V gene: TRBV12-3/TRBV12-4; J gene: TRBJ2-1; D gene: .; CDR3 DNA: TGTGCCAGCAGCCTCAACAATGAGCAGTTCTTC; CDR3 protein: CASSLNNEQFF
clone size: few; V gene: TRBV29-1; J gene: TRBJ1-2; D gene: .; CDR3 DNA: TGCAGCGCCCAGGGGAACCGGAACTATGGCTACACCTTC; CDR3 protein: CSAQGNRNYGYTF
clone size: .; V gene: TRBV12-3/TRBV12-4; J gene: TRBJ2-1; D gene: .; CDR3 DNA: TGTGCCAGCAGCCGGGGGGACAAAAACTACAATGAGCAGTTCTTC; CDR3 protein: CASSRGDKNYNEQFF
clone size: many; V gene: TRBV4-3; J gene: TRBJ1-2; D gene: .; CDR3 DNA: TGCGCCAGCCCTTGGTCCGGCTTCGGCTACACCTTC; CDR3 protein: CASPWSGFGYTF
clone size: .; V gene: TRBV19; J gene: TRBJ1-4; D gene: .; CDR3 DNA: TGTGCCAGTAGTATAAGGGGGTACAATGAAAAACTGTTTTTT; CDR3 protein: CASSIRGYNEKLFF
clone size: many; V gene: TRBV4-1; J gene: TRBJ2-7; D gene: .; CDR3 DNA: TGCGCCAGCAGCCAAGGGGAGGCTATATCCTACGAGCAGTACTTC; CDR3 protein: CASSQGEAISYEQYF
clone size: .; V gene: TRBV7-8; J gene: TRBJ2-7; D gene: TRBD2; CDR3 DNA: TGTGCCAGCAGCTTAAGCCTAGCGGACTACGAGCAGTACTTC; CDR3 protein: CASSLSLADYEQYF
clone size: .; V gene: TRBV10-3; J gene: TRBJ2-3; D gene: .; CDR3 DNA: TGTGCCATCAGTGAATTGATCAGGGCAAACGGTGATACGCAGTATTTT; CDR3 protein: CAISELIRANGDTQYF
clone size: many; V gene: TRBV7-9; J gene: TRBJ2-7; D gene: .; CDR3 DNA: TGTGCCAGCAGCGTAAAATACGAGCAGTACTTC; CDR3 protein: CASSVKYEQYF